This note documents a single TCR beta chain sequence. Treatment in this sample: preoperative locoregional IRX-2 cytokine immunotherapy. The germline V gene has CDR1 MNHGY and CDR2 SAAAGT. This CDR3 contains 17 residues. Trimming shortened V by 0 bases and J by 5 bases, and 16 bases separated the two germline ends. The record originates from a study of preoperative IRX-2 immunotherapy in early breast cancer. Produced via immunoSEQ multiplex PCR; TCRdb's table is partial and in-frame only. The table lists fewer than 8,000 clones, about 84% of them singletons. The rearrangement uses TRBV6-8 and TRBJ2-2; D is possibly TRBD2 (6 bases). This receptor was obtained from a human donor with breast cancer. The material was tumor tissue, obtained after IRX-2 immunotherapy. This CDR3 reads CASSYSAGLPGTGELFF. The CDR3 DNA sequence: TGTGCCAGCAGTTACTCGGCGGGGCTGCCGGGAACCGGGGAGCTGTTTTTT.